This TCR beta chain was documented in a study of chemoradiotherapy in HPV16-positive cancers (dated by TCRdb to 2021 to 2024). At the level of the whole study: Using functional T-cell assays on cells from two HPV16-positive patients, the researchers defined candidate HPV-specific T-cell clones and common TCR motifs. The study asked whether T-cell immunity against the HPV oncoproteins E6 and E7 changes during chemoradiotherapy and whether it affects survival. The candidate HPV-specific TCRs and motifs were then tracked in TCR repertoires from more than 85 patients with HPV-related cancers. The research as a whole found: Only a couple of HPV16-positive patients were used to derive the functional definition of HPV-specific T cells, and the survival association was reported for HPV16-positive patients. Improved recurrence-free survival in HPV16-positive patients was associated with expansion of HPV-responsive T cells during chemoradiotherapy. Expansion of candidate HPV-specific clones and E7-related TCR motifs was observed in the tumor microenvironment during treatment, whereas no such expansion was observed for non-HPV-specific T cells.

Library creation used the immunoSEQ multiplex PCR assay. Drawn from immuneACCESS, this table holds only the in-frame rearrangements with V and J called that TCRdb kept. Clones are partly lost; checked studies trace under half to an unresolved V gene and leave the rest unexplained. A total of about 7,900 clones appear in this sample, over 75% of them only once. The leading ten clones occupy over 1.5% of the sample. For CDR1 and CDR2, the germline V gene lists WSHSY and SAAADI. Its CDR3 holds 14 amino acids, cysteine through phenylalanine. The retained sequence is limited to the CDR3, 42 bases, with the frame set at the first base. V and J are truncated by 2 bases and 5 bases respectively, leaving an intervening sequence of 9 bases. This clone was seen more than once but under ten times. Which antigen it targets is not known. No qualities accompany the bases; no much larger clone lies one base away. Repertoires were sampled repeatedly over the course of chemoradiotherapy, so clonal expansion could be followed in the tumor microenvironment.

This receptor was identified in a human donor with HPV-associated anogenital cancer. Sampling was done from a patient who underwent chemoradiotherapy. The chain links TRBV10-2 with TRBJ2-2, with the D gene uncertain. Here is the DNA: TGCGCCAGCAGTGAGGGCAGATTTACCGGGGAGCTGTTTTTT. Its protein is CASSEGRFTGELFF.